The 8 T cell receptor beta chains below come from one sample, sequenced in a study of human T cells and chemical hapten exposure. TCRdb re-called the RACE reads with MiXCR, one entry per CDR3 protein. The table records approximately 77,000 distinct CDR3 sequences, 7.5% to 9% of them present only once. Time point noted: patch test 1, 2 weeks after DPC sensitization. Treatment here: therapeutic diphenylcyclopropenone sensitization with weekly scalp DPC. The sequencing used whole blood, collected in connection with sensitization to the hapten diphenylcyclopropenone (DPC). The receptors were gathered from a woman aged 25 to 39 with alopecia areata. Some clones in this sample may be carry-over from other donors' samples.

The V call is TRBV20-1, the J call TRBJ2-5; D may be TRBD1 (6 bases). CDR3 length: 11 amino acids. Trimming took 7 bases from V and 5 from J, leaving 11 bases between them. Germline V lookup: CDR1 DFQATT, CDR2 SNEGSKA (reference sequence). CDR3 sequence (DNA): TGCAGTGGAGGGGGTATGGAGACCCAGTACTTC. It specifies CSGGGMETQYF.

This clonotype was recorded at least ten times. J is TRBJ1-6 and V is TRBV6-4, with D perhaps matching TRBD1 (6 bases). The CDR3 has 15 residues. V was cut by 7 bases and J by 10 bases, with 20 bases left in between. CDR1 is MRHNA, CDR2 SNTAGT, per germline. The CDR3 sequence is CASIIRGHSLSPLHF. The CDR3 region has the DNA TGTGCCAGCATTATTCGGGGACATTCCCTCTCACCCCTCCACTTT.

This clonotype appeared once. A much bigger clone sits one base away, suggesting this may be a read error. The V and J genes are TRBV10-3 and TRBJ2-2; tentatively, D is TRBD1 or TRBD2 (5 bases each). The germline V and J ends were trimmed by 7 bases and 1 base, with 10 bases remaining between them. The CDR3 is 14 amino acids. The germline gives CDR1 ENHRY, CDR2 SYGVKD. The CDR3 protein is CAITRDRNTGELFF. The CDR3 DNA reads TGTGCCATCACCCGGGACCGGAACACCGGGGAGCTGTTTTTT.

As for this clonotype: A much larger clone differs from this one at a single base, so this may be a read error. J is TRBJ1-5 and V is TRBV6-5, with D possibly being TRBD1 (5 bases). Germline V lookup: CDR1 MNHEY, CDR2 SVGAGI. The CDR3 sequence is 15 residues long. CDR3 residues: CASSYSPGPRQPQNF. CDR3 bases: TGTGCCAGCAGTTACTCGCCAGGGCCCCGGCAGCCCCAGAATTTT.

This clonotype came up a few times. The gene calls are TRBV20-1 and TRBJ2-2; 7 nucleotides align to TRBD1. CDR3 size: 17 residues. V gave up 5 bases and J gave up 5 bases; unmatched junction bases: 17. CDR1 is DFQATT and CDR2 is SNEGSKA in the germline V gene (reference sequence). CDR3 in DNA: TGCAGTGCTTCGCCTCTTGATAGGGGGCCGGGAACCGGGGAGCTGTTTTTT. It yields the protein CSASPLDRGPGTGELFF.

CDR3 region: CASSQDPFFQGPGGYTF. The CDR3, as DNA: TGTGCCAGCAGCCAAGACCCTTTCTTTCAAGGGCCCGGTGGCTACACCTTC. J is TRBJ1-2 and V is TRBV3-1; no reliable D call. V was cut by 0 bases and J by 7 bases, with 21 bases left in between. The CDR3 is 17 amino acids. Germline values: CDR1 LGHDT, CDR2 YNNKEL (reference sequence).

This clonotype was picked up many times. The chain uses TRBV6-6 and TRBJ2-1, with 7 nucleotides matching TRBD1. Germline V CDR1 and CDR2: MNHNY, SVGAGI (reference sequence). CDR3 length equals 14 residues. The junction had 6 bases not matched to a gene; V was cut back by 7 bases and J by 3 bases. The CDR3 DNA sequence: TGTGCCAGCATTCCCGGGACAGACTACAATGAGCAGTTCTTC. Protein: CASIPGTDYNEQFF.

Many counts were recorded for this clonotype. The chain carries TRBV6-5 and TRBJ1-2; D is possibly TRBD1 (5 bases). V was cut by 0 bases and J by 2 bases, with 10 bases left in between. The CDR3 length is 15 residues. CDR1 MNHEY and CDR2 SVGAGI come from the germline V gene. CDR3 region: CASSYSSDSNYGYTF. Here the CDR3 DNA reads TGTGCCAGCAGTTACTCTTCAGACAGCAACTATGGCTACACCTTC.